These T cell receptor beta chains were read from a single sample in a study of human T cells and chemical hapten exposure. In TCRdb, the RACE reads were re-called with MiXCR into one record per CDR3 protein. This table holds 200,000 to 300,000 distinct CDR3 sequences, about 9.4% found once. Sequenced material: whole blood, taken in connection with sensitization to the hapten diphenylcyclopropenone (DPC). These receptor sequences come from a woman in her thirties or forties with alopecia areata. Some clones in this sample may be carry-over from other donors' samples. Both conserved end residues are part of each CDR3. D genes are given only for firm matches. Clone size is not always given. Where it is, it says once, few, many or a class for expanded clones.

abundance: -; v_gene: TRBV28; d_gene: -; j_gene: TRBJ2-7; len: 15; CDR3nt: TGTGCCAGCAGACTAGGACTACCCCGAGACTACGAGCAGTACTTC; CDR3aa: CASRLGLPRDYEQYF
abundance: -; v_gene: TRBV6-1; d_gene: TRBD1; j_gene: TRBJ2-2; len: 14; CDR3nt: TGTGCCAGCAGTGAACGGGGACAGACCGGGGAGCTGTTTTTT; CDR3aa: CASSERGQTGELFF
abundance: few; v_gene: TRBV3-1; d_gene: -; j_gene: TRBJ1-1; len: 13; CDR3nt: TGTGCCAGCAGCCACACGCGGATGGCTGAAGCTTTCTTT; CDR3aa: CASSHTRMAEAFF
abundance: -; v_gene: TRBV7-8; d_gene: -; j_gene: TRBJ1-2; len: 14; CDR3nt: TGTGCCAGCAGCTTAGGGGCGTTCGACTATGGCTACACCTTC; CDR3aa: CASSLGAFDYGYTF
abundance: -; v_gene: TRBV27; d_gene: TRBD2; j_gene: TRBJ2-2; len: 20; CDR3nt: TGTGCCAGCAGTACCCGGACTAGCGGGAGGGTAACCCGAAGGACCGGGGAGCTGTTTTTT; CDR3aa: CASSTRTSGRVTRRTGELFF
abundance: few; v_gene: TRBV7-9; d_gene: TRBD2; j_gene: TRBJ2-3; len: 19; CDR3nt: TGTGCCAGCAGCCCGGGGCTAGCGGGATCGGTTCGTCTGGCAGATACGCAGTATTTT; CDR3aa: CASSPGLAGSVRLADTQYF
abundance: -; v_gene: TRBV5-1; d_gene: TRBD1; j_gene: TRBJ2-3; len: 14; CDR3nt: TGCGCCAGCAGTCTGACAGGGTTCGCAGATACGCAGTATTTT; CDR3aa: CASSLTGFADTQYF
abundance: -; v_gene: TRBV20-1; d_gene: TRBD1; j_gene: TRBJ1-1; len: 14; CDR3nt: TGCAGTGCTAGAGTTGGACAGGGGGACGCTGAAGCTTTCTTT; CDR3aa: CSARVGQGDAEAFF
abundance: many; v_gene: TRBV12-3/TRBV12-4; d_gene: TRBD2; j_gene: TRBJ2-1; len: 17; CDR3nt: TGTGCCAGCAGAGGACCCCTTGGGGCGGGAGTGAACAATGAGCAGTTCTTC; CDR3aa: CASRGPLGAGVNNEQFF
abundance: many; v_gene: TRBV7-2; d_gene: TRBD2; j_gene: TRBJ2-3; len: 15; CDR3nt: TGTGCCAGCAGCTTGAGCGGGAGGGGGGCAGATACGCAGTATTTT; CDR3aa: CASSLSGRGADTQYF
abundance: -; v_gene: TRBV27; d_gene: -; j_gene: TRBJ1-4; len: 15; CDR3nt: TGTGCCAGCACCCCCCGGGGGGGGCTTAATGAAAAACTGTTTTTT; CDR3aa: CASTPRGGLNEKLFF
abundance: -; v_gene: TRBV25-1; d_gene: -; j_gene: TRBJ1-1; len: 13; CDR3nt: TGTGCCAGCAGTGGGGGGGCATGGACTGAAGCTTTCTTT; CDR3aa: CASSGGAWTEAFF
abundance: -; v_gene: TRBV27; d_gene: -; j_gene: TRBJ2-2; len: 13; CDR3nt: TGTGCCAGCGGCAACTCGAACACCGGGGAGCTGTTTTTT; CDR3aa: CASGNSNTGELFF
abundance: many; v_gene: TRBV12-3/TRBV12-4; d_gene: -; j_gene: TRBJ1-5; len: 14; CDR3nt: TGTGCCAGCAGTCCGGGGCCTAGCAATCAGCCCCAGCATTTT; CDR3aa: CASSPGPSNQPQHF
abundance: -; v_gene: TRBV5-6; d_gene: -; j_gene: TRBJ2-7; len: 15; CDR3nt: TGTGCCAGCAGCTTCCTGGGGGTCAGCTCCTACGAGCAGTACTTC; CDR3aa: CASSFLGVSSYEQYF
abundance: many; v_gene: TRBV4-3; d_gene: TRBD1; j_gene: TRBJ2-4; len: 17; CDR3nt: TGCGCCAGCAGCCCCCGGACAGGGCAACTAGCCAAAAACATTCAGTACTTC; CDR3aa: CASSPRTGQLAKNIQYF
abundance: -; v_gene: TRBV28; d_gene: -; j_gene: TRBJ2-5; len: 13; CDR3nt: TGTGCCAGCTTTTCGGGTGGCCAAGAGACCCAGTACTTC; CDR3aa: CASFSGGQETQYF
abundance: many; v_gene: TRBV4-3; d_gene: -; j_gene: TRBJ2-1; len: 16; CDR3nt: TGCGCCAGCAGCCAAGAGACGGGACCCCCACACAATGAGCAGTTCTTC; CDR3aa: CASSQETGPPHNEQFF
abundance: -; v_gene: TRBV7-4; d_gene: -; j_gene: TRBJ1-2; len: 15; CDR3nt: TGTGCCAGCAGCTCGGACTGTCCCTTCGATTGCGGGGTCACCTTC; CDR3aa: CASSSDCPFDCGVTF
abundance: few; v_gene: TRBV10-3; d_gene: -; j_gene: TRBJ1-1; len: 13; CDR3nt: TGTGCCATCAGGACTCCTATGAACACTGAAGCTTTCTTT; CDR3aa: CAIRTPMNTEAFF
abundance: -; v_gene: TRBV12-3/TRBV12-4; d_gene: -; j_gene: TRBJ2-2; len: 14; CDR3nt: TGTGCCAGCAGTCCGGGACTTTACACCGGGGAGCTGTTTTTT; CDR3aa: CASSPGLYTGELFF
abundance: few; v_gene: TRBV18; d_gene: -; j_gene: TRBJ2-7; len: 14; CDR3nt: TGTGCCAGCTCACCAGCTGCGGGGACCTACGAGCAGTACTTC; CDR3aa: CASSPAAGTYEQYF
abundance: -; v_gene: TRBV3-1; d_gene: TRBD2; j_gene: TRBJ2-3; len: 16; CDR3nt: TGTGCCAGCACCCTTACTAGCGGGGGTAGCACAGATACGCAGTATTTT; CDR3aa: CASTLTSGGSTDTQYF